This record looks at one T cell receptor (beta chain) sequence and its context. This entry comes from a study of Graves' ophthalmopathy and Graves' hyperthyroidism. About the study: The term stable hyperthyroidism indicated an absence of ophthalmopathy within 18 months of follow-up.

CDR1 SEHNR and CDR2 FQNEAQ come from the germline V gene (reference sequence). The V gene lost 1 base and the J gene lost 7 bases, with 14 bases spanning the gap. The CDR3 spans 15 residues. Amplified TCR beta CDR3 regions were obtained using RNA transcripts as template. Second-round multiplex PCR followed a first-round RT-PCR using HTBI primers. Each CDR3 protein is one row after TCRdb ran MiXCR on the multiplex PCR reads. The table records 500,000 to 600,000 distinct CDR3 sequences, approximately 37% of them present only once. The study recruited hyperthyroidism patients aged 18 to 65 who were newly diagnosed, under 2 months' duration.

This TCR was sampled from an adult man with Graves' hyperthyroidism. The chain couples TRBV7-9 to TRBJ2-1; D may be TRBD2 (6 bases). The sample taken for sequencing was peripheral blood or thyroid tissue (not recorded which). CDR3 protein: CASSLVARAGNEQFF. The CDR3 DNA sequence: TGTGCCAGCAGCTTAGTCGCCAGGGCGGGGAATGAGCAGTTCTTC.